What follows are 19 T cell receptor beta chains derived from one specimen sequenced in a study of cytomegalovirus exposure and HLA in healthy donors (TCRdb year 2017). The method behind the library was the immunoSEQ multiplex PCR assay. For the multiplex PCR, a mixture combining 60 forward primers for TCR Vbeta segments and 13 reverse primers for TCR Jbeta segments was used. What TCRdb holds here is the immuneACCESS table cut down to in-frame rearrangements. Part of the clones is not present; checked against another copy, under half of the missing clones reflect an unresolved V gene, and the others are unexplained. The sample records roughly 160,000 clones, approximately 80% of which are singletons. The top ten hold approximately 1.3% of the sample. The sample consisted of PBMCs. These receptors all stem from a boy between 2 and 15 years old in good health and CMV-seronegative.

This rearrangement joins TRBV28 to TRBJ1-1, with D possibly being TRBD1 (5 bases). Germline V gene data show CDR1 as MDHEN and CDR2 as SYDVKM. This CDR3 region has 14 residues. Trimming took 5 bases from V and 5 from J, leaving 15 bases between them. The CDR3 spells CASSTGRAGTEAFF. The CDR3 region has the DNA TGTGCCAGCAGTACCGGCAGGGCCGGTACTGAAGCTTTCTTT.

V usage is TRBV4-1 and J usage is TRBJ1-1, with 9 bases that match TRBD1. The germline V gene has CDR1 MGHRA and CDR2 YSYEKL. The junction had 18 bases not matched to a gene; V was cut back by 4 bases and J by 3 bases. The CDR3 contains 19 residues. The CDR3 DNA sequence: TGCGCCAGCAGCCTCCCTCGCGGACAGGGGACTCAAAAAGACACTGAAGCTTTCTTT. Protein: CASSLPRGQGTQKDTEAFF.

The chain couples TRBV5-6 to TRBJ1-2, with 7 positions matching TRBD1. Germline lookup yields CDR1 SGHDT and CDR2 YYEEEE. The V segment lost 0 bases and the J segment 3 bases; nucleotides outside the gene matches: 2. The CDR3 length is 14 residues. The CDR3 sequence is CASSLGQGHYGYTF. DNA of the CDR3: TGTGCCAGCAGCTTGGGACAGGGTCACTATGGCTACACCTTC. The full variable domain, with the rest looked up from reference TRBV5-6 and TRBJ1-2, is DAGVTQSPTHLIKTRGQQVTLRCSPKSGHDTVSWYQQALGQGPQFIFQYYEEEERQRGNFPDRFSGHQFPNYSSELNVNALLLGDSALYLCASSLGQGHYGYTFGSGTRLTVV.

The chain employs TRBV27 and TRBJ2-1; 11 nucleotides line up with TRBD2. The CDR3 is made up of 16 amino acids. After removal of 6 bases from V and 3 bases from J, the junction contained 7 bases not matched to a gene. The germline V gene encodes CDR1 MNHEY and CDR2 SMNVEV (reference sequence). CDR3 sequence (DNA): TGTGCCAGCAGGGCCTCTAGCGGGAGGCGCTACAATGAGCAGTTCTTC. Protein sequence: CASRASSGRRYNEQFF.

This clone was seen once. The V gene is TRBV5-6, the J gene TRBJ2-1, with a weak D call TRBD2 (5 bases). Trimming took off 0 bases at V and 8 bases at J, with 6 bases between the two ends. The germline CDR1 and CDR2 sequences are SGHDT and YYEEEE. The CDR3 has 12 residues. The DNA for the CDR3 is TGTGCCAGCAGCTTGGAGGGAGATGAGCAGTTCTTC. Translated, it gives CASSLEGDEQFF.

Written as DNA, the CDR3 is TGCGCCAGCAGTGACCCTGGACAGAACACTGAAGCTTTCTTT. It encodes CASSDPGQNTEAFF. The chain joins TRBV10-1 to TRBJ1-1, with a possible D match to TRBD1 (5 bases). V was clipped by 3 bases and J by 1 base, with 9 bases between them. The CDR3 totals 14 residues. Germline CDR1 reads WNHNN; CDR2 reads SYGVQD (reference sequence).

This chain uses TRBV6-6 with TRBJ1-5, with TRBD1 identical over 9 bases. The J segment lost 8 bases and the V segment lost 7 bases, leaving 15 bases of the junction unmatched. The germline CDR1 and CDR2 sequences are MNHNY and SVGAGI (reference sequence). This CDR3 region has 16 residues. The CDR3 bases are TGTGCCAGCACCCAAACAGGGGGCGAGGATTTGGAGCCCCAGCATTTT. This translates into CASTQTGGEDLEPQHF.

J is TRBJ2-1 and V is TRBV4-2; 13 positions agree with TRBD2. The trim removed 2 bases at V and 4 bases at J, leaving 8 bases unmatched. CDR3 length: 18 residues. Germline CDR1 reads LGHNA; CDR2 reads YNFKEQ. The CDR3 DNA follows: TGTGCCAGCAGCCAAACAACCGGGACTAGCGGGATTTACAATGAGCAGTTCTTC. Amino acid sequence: CASSQTTGTSGIYNEQFF.

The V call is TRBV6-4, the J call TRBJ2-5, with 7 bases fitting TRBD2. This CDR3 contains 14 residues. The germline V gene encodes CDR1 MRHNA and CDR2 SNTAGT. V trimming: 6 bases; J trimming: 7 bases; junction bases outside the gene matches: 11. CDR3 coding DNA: TGTGCCAGCAGCCCCTCGGGGGGAGCGGGGACCCAGTACTTC. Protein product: CASSPSGGAGTQYF.

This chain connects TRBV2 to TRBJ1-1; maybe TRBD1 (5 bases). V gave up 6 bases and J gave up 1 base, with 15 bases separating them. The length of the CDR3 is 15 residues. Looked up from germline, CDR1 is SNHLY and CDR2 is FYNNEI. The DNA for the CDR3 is TGTGCCAGCAGCCCAAGGGGTGTGGGGAACACTGAAGCTTTCTTT. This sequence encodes CASSPRGVGNTEAFF.

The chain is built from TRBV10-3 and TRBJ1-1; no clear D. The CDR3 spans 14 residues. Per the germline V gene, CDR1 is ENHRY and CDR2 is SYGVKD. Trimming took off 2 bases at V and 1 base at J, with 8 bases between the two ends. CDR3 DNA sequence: TGTGCCATCAGTGAGGCCCGGTGGAACACTGAAGCTTTCTTT. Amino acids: CAISEARWNTEAFF.

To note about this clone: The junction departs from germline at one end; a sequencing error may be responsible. The DNA for the CDR3 is TGTGCCAGCAGCTCAGAGGGGGGGAACCCTGAAGCTTTCTTT. This codes for CASSSEGGNPEAFF. The chain couples TRBV9 to TRBJ1-1; possibly TRBD1 for D (6 bases). CDR3 length: 14 amino acids. CDR1 is SGDLS and CDR2 is YYNGEE in the germline V gene.

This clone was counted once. The CDR3 sequence: CASSSGLAGATSSYNEQFF. The CDR3 DNA reads as TGTGCCAGCAGTTCCGGACTAGCGGGAGCAACAAGCTCCTACAATGAGCAGTTCTTC. This chain uses TRBV28 with TRBJ2-1, with 13 positions matching TRBD2. Germline assignment: CDR1 MDHEN and CDR2 SYDVKM. The CDR3 is 19 residues long. After removal of 4 bases from V and 0 bases from J, the junction contained 9 bases not matched to a gene.

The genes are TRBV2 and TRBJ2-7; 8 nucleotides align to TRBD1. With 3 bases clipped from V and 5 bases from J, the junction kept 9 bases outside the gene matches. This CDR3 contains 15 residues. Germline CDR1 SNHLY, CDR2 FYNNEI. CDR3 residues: CASSEWQGAVDEQYF. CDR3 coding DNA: TGTGCCAGCAGTGAGTGGCAGGGGGCTGTGGACGAGCAGTACTTC.

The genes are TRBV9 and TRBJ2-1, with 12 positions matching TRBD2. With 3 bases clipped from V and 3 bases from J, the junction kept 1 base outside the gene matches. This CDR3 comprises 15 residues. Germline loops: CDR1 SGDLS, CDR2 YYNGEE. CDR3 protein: CASSATSGSYNEQFF. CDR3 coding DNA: TGTGCCAGCAGCGCGACTAGCGGGAGCTACAATGAGCAGTTCTTC.

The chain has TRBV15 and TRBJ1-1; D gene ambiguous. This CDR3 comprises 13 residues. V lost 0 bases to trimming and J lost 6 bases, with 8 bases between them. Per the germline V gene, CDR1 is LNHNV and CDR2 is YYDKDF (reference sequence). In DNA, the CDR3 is TGTGCCACCAGCAGAGATCTAGCGGCTGAAGCTTTCTTT. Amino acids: CATSRDLAAEAFF.

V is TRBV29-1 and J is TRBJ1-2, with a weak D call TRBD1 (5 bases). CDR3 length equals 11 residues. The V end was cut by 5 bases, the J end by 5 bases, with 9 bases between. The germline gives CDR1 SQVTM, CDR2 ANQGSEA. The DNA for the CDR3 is TGCAGCGTTCAGGGTTCTTATGGCTACACCTTC. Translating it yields CSVQGSYGYTF.

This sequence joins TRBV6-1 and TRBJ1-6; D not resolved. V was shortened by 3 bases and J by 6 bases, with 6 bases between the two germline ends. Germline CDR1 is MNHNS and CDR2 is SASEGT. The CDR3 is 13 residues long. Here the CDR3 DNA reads TGTGCCAGCAGTGAGACTATTAATTCACCCCTCCACTTT. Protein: CASSETINSPLHF.

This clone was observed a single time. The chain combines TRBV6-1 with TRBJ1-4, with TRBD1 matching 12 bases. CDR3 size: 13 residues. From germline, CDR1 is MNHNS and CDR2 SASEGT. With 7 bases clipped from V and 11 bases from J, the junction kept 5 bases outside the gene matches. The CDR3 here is CASIGTGGEKLFF. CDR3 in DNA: TGTGCCAGCATCGGGACAGGGGGCGAGAAACTGTTTTTT.